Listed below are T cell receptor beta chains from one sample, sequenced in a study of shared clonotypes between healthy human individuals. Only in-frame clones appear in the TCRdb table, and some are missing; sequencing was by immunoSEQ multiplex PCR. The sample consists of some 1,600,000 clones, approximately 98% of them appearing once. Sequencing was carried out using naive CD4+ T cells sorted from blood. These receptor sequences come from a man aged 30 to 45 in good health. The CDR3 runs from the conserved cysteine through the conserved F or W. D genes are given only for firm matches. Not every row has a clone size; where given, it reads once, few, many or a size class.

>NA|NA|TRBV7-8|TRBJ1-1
TGTGCCAGCAGCTTATTCGGAGGGTCCGCTTTCTTT
CASSLFGGSAFF
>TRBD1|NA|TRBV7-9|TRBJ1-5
TGTGCCAGCAGCGCAGGGGGCAGGAACTTGGCTCCCCAGCATTTT
CASSAGGRNLAPQHF
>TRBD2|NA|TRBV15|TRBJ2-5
TGTGCCACCGCGAGCGGGAGGCTATTAGAGACCCAGTACTTC
CATASGRLLETQYF
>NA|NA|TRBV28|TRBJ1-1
TGTGCCAGCAGTTTCACACTGCTGAACACTGAAGCTTTCTTT
CASSFTLLNTEAFF
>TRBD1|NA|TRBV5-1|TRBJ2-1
TGCGCCAGCAGCGAGGGACAGAAGAATGAGCAGTTCTTC
CASSEGQKNEQFF
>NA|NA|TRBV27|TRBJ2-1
TGTGCCAGCAATAACGGGAGACCTCACAATGAGCAGTTCTTC
CASNNGRPHNEQFF
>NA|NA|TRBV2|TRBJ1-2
TGTGCCAGCAGTGAAAGTGTACAGAACAACTATGGCTACACCTTC
CASSESVQNNYGYTF
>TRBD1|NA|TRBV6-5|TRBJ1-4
TGTGCCAGCAGGGATACAGGGGGCCTTAATGAAAAACTGTTTTTT
CASRDTGGLNEKLFF
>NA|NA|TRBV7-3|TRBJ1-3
TGTGCCAGCAGCCGAGGCGGTGGCTCTGGAAACACCATATATTTT
CASSRGGGSGNTIYF
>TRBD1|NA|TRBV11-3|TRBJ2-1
TGTGCCAGCCGTCGGACAGGGGGCGAGGGCAATGAGCAGTTCTTC
CASRRTGGEGNEQFF
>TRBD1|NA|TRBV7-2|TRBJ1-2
TGTGCCAGCAGCTTAGCGTACAGGGGAGCTAACTATGGCTACACCTTC
CASSLAYRGANYGYTF
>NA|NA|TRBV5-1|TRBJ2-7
TGCGCCAGCAGAGGAGGAGTGGGGCCCTCGGCCTACGAGCAGTACTTC
CASRGGVGPSAYEQYF
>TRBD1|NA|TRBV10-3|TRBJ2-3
TGTGCCATAGGGGAGCAGGGGGCAGATACGCAGTATTTT
CAIGEQGADTQYF
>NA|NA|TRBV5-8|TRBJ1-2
TGTGCCAGCAGCTTGTTCCCGGGTAGGGCTAACTATGGCTACACCTTC
CASSLFPGRANYGYTF
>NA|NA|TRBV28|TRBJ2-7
TGTGCCAGCAGTGAGACAGCTTCCTACGAGCAGTACTTC
CASSETASYEQYF
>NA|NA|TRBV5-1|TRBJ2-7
TGCGCCAGCAACCCGGAAACAGGTTTGGCCTACGAGCAGTACTTC
CASNPETGLAYEQYF
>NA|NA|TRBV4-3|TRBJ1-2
TGCGCCAGCAGCCAAAACGGCTATGGCTACACCTTC
CASSQNGYGYTF
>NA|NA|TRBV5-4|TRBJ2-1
TGTGCCAGCAGCTTTCGCAGTACCCAGTTCTTC
CASSFRSTQFF
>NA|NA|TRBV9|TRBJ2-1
TGTGCCAGCAGCGTTGACAGGTCGAGGCAGTTCTTC
CASSVDRSRQFF
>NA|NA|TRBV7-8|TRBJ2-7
TGTGCCAGCAGCTTAGTAGGGAACAGGTACCCCTACGAGCAGTACTTC
CASSLVGNRYPYEQYF
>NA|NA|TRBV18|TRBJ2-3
TGTGCCAGCTCATTGCGGGAACTCACAGATACGCAGTATTTT
CASSLRELTDTQYF
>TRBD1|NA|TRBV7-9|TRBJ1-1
TGTGCCAGCAGCTTAGCATGGGACAGGGGATTAGCTTTCTTT
CASSLAWDRGLAFF
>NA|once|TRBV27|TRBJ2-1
TGTGCCAGCAGTAGCCTAAGCTCCTACAATGAGCAGTTCTTC
CASSSLSSYNEQFF
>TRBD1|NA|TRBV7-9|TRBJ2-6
TGTGCCAGCAGCTTAAGCAGGGGGCCTGAAGGAGCCAACGTCCTGACTTTC
CASSLSRGPEGANVLTF
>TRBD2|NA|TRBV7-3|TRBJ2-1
TGTGCCAGCAGCTCTAGCGGGAGTGGAATGGATGAGCAGTTCTTC
CASSSSGSGMDEQFF
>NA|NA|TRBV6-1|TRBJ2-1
TGTGCCAGCAGTGGGGCAACCTACAATGAGCAGTTCTTC
CASSGATYNEQFF
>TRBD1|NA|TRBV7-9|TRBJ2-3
TGTGCCAGCAGCGTTGGCGAGGGGGCGGTAGATACGCAGTATTTT
CASSVGEGAVDTQYF
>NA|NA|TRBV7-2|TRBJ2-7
TGTGCCAGCAGCCGGAGCGACAGCTACGAGCAGTACTTC
CASSRSDSYEQYF
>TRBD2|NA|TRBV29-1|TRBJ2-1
TGCAGCGCTCAGCGGGATGTCTACAATGAGCAGTTCTTC
CSAQRDVYNEQFF
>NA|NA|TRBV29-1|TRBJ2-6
TGCAGCGTCCAATCTGGGGCCAACGTCCTGACTTTC
CSVQSGANVLTF
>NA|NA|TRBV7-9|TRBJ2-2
TGTGCCAGCAGCCAAAGGACTGGCCGTGGGTTAAACACCGGGGAGCTGTTTTTT
CASSQRTGRGLNTGELFF
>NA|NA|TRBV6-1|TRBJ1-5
TGTGCCAGCAGTTTGGGGGAGTTCAGACAGCCCCAGCATTTT
CASSLGEFRQPQHF
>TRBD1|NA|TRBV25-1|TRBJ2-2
TGTGCCAGCAGTGTGGCAGGGGGCAGGGTCGGGGAGCTGTTTTTT
CASSVAGGRVGELFF
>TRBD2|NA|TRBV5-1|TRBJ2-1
TGCGCCAGCAGCTTACCAGCGGGAGGGCCCAACAATGAGCAGTTCTTC
CASSLPAGGPNNEQFF
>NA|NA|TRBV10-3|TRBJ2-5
TGTGCCACCAACCCTCGGGCGGGAGAGACCCAGTACTTC
CATNPRAGETQYF
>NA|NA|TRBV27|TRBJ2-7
TGTGCCAGCAGTTTTATGGGGCGGAGCTCCTACGAGCAGTACTTC
CASSFMGRSSYEQYF
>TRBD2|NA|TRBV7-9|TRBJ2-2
TGTGCCAGCAGCTTGAGCGGGAGGGCCGAGCTGTTTTTT
CASSLSGRAELFF
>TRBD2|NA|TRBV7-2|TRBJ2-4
TGTGCCAGCAGCTGGGGACTAGCGGTAGCCAAAAACATTCAGTACTTC
CASSWGLAVAKNIQYF
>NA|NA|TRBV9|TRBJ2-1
TGTGCCAGCAGCGTAGTTGGGGGGAGGCAGTTCTTC
CASSVVGGRQFF
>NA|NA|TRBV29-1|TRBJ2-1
TGCAGCGTTGAGTCCGCGGGCAGTGCTGAGCAGTTCTTC
CSVESAGSAEQFF
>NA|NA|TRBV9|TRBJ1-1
TGTGCCAGCAGCGTAGCCGGGACTTCCTACACTGAAGCTTTCTTT
CASSVAGTSYTEAFF
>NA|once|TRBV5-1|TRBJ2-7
TGCGCCAGCAGCTTGGCTAGAGGGAAAACCTACGAGCAGTACTTC
CASSLARGKTYEQYF
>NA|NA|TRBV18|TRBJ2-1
TGTGCCAGCTCGCTTAGCGGATTTAACTACAATGAGCAGTTCTTC
CASSLSGFNYNEQFF
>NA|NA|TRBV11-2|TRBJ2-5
TGTGCCAGCAGGCCCGTCTACTTTAAACCGGAGACCCAGTACTTC
CASRPVYFKPETQYF
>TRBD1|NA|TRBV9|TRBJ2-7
TGTGCCAGCAGCCTCATCCCGGGACAGATGCACGAGCAGTACTTC
CASSLIPGQMHEQYF
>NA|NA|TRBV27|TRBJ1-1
TGTGCCAGCAGTTTAGGTAGGGAAAGGGGGTACACTGAAGCTTTCTTT
CASSLGRERGYTEAFF
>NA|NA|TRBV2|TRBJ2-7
TGTGCCAGCAGTGGTGGGGGGGCCGAGCAGTACTTC
CASSGGGAEQYF
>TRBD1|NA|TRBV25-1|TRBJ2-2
TGTGCCAGCAGTGATGCCGGACAGGGGAGATACACCGGGGAGCTGTTTTTT
CASSDAGQGRYTGELFF